This is a list of T cell receptor beta chains from one sample in a study of shared clonotypes between healthy human individuals. Measured with immunoSEQ multiplex PCR; TCRdb has only the in-frame clones, and not every one. The sample includes about 2.3 million clones, 80% to 95% of them seen just once. The sample consisted of naive CD4+ T cells from PBMCs. All receptors come from a man between 18 and 35 years old in good health. Some clones in this sample may be carry-over from other donors' samples. CDR3s leave out the opening cysteine and the closing phenylalanine or tryptophan. Each record gives: V gene, CDR3 protein.

TRBV7-7	ASSPGTATNEKLF
TRBV28	ASSLLSVYGYT
TRBV28	ASETLGGQISGNTIY
TRBV2	ASSDTGYHQPQH
TRBV6-6	ASIRDFLAKNIQY
TRBV6-1	ASSEVLWPATNYGYT
TRBV5-1	ASKPLAGSYNEQF
TRBV5-6	ASSFGIIGKNIQY
TRBV10-1	ATQAGAAPDTQY
TRBV19	ASNPGQGYTQH
TRBV2	ASSQGSGNQPQH
TRBV7-9	ASSGRLAGAQETQY
TRBV11-3	ASSFSGTGANTGELF
TRBV6-5	ASRGGASGAGELF
TRBV7-3	ASSPQGQGGTEAF
TRBV5-1	ASSLPGQGTGELF
TRBV7-9	ASSLGRNSDSQETQY
TRBV7-2	ASSPNRAGPTWDTQY
TRBV5-1	ASSLDPGAQLNYGYT
TRBV5-1	ASSWRDSYLGKNQY
TRBV7-2	ASSLVGAGGTDTQY
TRBV9	ASSVDRGTDTQY
TRBV5-1	ASSLVPGYNEQF
TRBV5-1	ASSHQGPGLDEQY
TRBV5-4	ASSVRENTDTQY
TRBV5-1	ASRDRDYEQY
TRBV19	ASRPSAVGANVLT
TRBV4-1	ASSQTRLAGNYEQY
TRBV5-1	ASSLDSQSNQPQH
TRBV19	ASSIPTGTSGNTIY
TRBV28	ASSSGEKLF
TRBV7-9	ASSLRTGGPMSSGNTIY
TRBV9	ASSERLAGSEQY
TRBV27	ASSLGQGGISDQPQH